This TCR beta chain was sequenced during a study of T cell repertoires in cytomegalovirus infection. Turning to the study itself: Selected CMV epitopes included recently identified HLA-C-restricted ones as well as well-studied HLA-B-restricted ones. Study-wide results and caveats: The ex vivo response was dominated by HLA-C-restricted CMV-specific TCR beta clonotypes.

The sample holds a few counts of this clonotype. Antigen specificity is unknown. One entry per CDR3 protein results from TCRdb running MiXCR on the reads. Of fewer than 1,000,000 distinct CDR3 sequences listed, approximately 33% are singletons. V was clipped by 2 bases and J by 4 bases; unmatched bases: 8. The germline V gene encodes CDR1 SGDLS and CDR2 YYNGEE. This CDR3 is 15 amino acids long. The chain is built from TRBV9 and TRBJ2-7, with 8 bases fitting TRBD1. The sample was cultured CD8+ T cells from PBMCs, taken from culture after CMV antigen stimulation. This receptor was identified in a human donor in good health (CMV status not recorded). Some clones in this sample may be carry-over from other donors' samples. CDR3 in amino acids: CASSVKGQAPYEQYF. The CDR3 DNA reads TGTGCCAGCAGCGTTAAGGGACAGGCCCCGTACGAGCAGTACTTC. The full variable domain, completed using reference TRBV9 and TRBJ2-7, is DSGVTQTPKHLITATGQRVTLRCSPRSGDLSVYWYQQSLDQGLQFLIQYYNGEERAKGNILERFSAQQFPDLHSELNLSSLELGDSALYFCASSVKGQAPYEQYFGPGTRLTVT.